This T cell receptor (beta chain) originates from a study of blood T cell repertoires in COVID-19. Study background: Specimens from acute and convalescent COVID-19 originated in the United States, Italy and Spain. T cells, B-cell-depleted T cells, or PBMCs supplied cDNA or gDNA.

Authors' analysis steps: Researchers report that nucleated cell counts were estimated from reference gene primer amplification. TCRdb's copy holds only in-frame clones and misses some; the assay was immunoSEQ multiplex PCR. Clone size and V and J calls were adopted from that table, with D and trimming inferred from the DNA. The table includes under 85,000 clones, around 90% detected once. CDR1 and CDR2 (germline): MGHRA, YSYEKL. This CDR3 is 14 amino acids long. Trimming cost V 3 bases and J 7 bases, with 12 bases left between them. Material: peripheral blood. The receptor's source is a man between 65 and 85 years old with acute or convalescent COVID-19. J is TRBJ1-4 and V is TRBV4-1; TRBD1 is a possible D gene (6 bases). CDR3 bases: TGCGCCAGCAGCCATGGACAGCCTCCTGAAAAACTGTTTTTT. Amino acid sequence: CASSHGQPPEKLFF.